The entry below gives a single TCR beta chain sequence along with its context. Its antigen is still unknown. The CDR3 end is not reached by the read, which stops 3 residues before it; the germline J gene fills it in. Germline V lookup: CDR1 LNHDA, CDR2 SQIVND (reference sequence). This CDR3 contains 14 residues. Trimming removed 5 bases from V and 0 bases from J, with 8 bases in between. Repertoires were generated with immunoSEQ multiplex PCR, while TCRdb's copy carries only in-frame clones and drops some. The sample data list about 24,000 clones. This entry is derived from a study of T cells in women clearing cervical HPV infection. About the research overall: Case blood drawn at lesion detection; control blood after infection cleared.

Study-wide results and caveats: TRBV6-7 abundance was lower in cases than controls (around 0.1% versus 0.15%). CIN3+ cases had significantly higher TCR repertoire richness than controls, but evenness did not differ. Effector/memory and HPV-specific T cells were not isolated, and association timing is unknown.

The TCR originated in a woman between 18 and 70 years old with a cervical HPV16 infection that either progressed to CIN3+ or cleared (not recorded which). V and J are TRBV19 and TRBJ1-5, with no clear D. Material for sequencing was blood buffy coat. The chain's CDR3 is CASSPQVSNQPQHF. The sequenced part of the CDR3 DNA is TGTGCCAGTAGTCCCCAGGTTAGCAATCAGCCC.